The following is a T cell receptor beta chain sequence with its context. The antigen is unknown. The PCR was carried out with 60 Vbeta primers and 13 Jbeta primers. The assay was immunoSEQ multiplex PCR, and TCRdb's table has in-frame clones only and misses some. The sample contains a few hundred thousand clones, roughly 80% of which appear only once. This record comes from a study of cytomegalovirus exposure and HLA in healthy donors. At the level of the study: Researchers previously reported finding fewer than 140 million unique TCR beta sequences from 150 million to 200 million T cells.

Findings and caveats of the study: Usually a TCR sequence was rare, but some public TCRs were found in many donors. Both high specificity and high sensitivity reportedly marked the classifier's diagnosis of cytomegalovirus status. One variant, a missense change in DCLRE1C, was linked in a later analysis to TCR beta V- and J-gene trimming.

The origin of this receptor is a girl aged 2 to 9 in good health and CMV-seronegative. The source material was PBMCs.

CDR3 residues: CASSLGTGVTDTQYF. The CDR3 nucleotides read TGCGCCAGCAGCTTAGGGACAGGGGTCACAGATACGCAGTATTTT. The rearrangement uses TRBV5-1 and TRBJ2-3; TRBD1 matches at 10 bases. Trimming took 2 bases from V and 2 from J; bases not matched to a gene: 2. CDR1 is SGHRS, CDR2 YFSETQ, per germline. This CDR3 spans 15 amino acids.